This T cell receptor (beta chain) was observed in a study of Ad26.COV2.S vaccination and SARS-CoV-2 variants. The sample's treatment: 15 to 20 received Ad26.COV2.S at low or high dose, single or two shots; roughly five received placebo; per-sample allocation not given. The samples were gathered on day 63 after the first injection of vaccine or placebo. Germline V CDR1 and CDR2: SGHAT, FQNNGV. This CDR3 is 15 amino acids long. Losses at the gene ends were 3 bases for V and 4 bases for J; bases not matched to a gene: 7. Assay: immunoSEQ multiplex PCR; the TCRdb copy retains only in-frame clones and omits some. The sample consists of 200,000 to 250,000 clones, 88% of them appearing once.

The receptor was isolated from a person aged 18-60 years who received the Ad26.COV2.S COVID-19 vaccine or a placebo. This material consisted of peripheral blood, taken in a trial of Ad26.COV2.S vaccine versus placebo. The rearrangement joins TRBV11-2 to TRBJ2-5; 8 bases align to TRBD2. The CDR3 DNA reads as TGTGCCAGCAGCTTGGACGGGAGGGGGAGAGAGACCCAGTACTTC. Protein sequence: CASSLDGRGRETQYF.